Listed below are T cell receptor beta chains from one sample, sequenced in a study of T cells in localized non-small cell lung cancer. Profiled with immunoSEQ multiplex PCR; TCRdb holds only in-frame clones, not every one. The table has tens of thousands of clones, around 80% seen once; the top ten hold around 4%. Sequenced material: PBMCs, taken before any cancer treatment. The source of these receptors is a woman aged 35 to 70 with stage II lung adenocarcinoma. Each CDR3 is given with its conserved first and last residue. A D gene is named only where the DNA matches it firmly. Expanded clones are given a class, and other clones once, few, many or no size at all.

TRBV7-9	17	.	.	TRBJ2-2	TGTGCCAGCACCCGGAGCAGTGGGCGGCCGAACACCGGGGAGCTGTTTTTT	CASTRSSGRPNTGELFF
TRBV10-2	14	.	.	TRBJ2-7	TGCGCCAGCAGTCCCCATGAGATCTCCTACGAGCAGTACTTC	CASSPHEISYEQYF
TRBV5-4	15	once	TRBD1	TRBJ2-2	TGTGCCAGCAGCTTGCCACAGGGGGCAAACGGGGAGCTGTTTTTT	CASSLPQGANGELFF
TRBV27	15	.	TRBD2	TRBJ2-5	TGTGCCAGCAGCCAAACCGGGACTACGCAAGAGACCCAGTACTTC	CASSQTGTTQETQYF
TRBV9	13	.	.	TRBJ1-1	TGTGCCAGCAGCGCCTTTAGGAACACTGAAGCTTTCTTT	CASSAFRNTEAFF
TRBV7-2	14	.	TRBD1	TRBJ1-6	TGTGCCAGCAGCTTGGACAGGGGTTATTCACCCCTCCACTTT	CASSLDRGYSPLHF
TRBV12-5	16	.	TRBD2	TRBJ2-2	TGTGCCTCCGGGACTAGCGGACTTGGGAACACCGGGGAGCTGTTTTTT	CASGTSGLGNTGELFF
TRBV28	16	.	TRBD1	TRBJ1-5	TGTGCCAGCAGTCTCCGGCAGGGGGCTGAGGATCAGCCCCAGCATTTT	CASSLRQGAEDQPQHF
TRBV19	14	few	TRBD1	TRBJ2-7	TGTGCCAGTACTCCGACAGGGGGCGAATACGAGCAGTACTTC	CASTPTGGEYEQYF
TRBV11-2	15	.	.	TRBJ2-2	TGTGCCAGCAGCCCAACATGGACGAACACCGGGGAGCTGTTTTTT	CASSPTWTNTGELFF
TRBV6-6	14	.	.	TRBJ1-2	TGTGCCAGCAATCTGCCAATAGCAGACTATGGCTACACCTTC	CASNLPIADYGYTF
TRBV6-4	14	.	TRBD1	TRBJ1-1	TGTGCCAGCAGGACAGGGGACGGGAACACTGAAGCTTTCTTT	CASRTGDGNTEAFF
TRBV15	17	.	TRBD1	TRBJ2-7	TGTGCCACCAGCACCTACCCACCCAAGGGACAGGGCTACGAGCAGTACTTC	CATSTYPPKGQGYEQYF
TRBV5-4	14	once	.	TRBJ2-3	TGTGCCAGCAGAATGACGTCTAGCACAGATACGCAGTATTTT	CASRMTSSTDTQYF
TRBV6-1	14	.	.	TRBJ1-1	TGTGCCAGCAGTGAAGCTCGGGGGTACACTGAAGCTTTCTTT	CASSEARGYTEAFF
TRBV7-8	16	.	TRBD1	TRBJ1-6	TGTGCCAGCAGCTCGGGTAGTACAGGGGGTCAATCACCCCTCCACTTT	CASSSGSTGGQSPLHF
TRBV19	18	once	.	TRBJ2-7	TGTGCCAGTAGTATAGGGCAGGAGGACAGCGCGAACTCCTACGAGCAGTACTTC	CASSIGQEDSANSYEQYF
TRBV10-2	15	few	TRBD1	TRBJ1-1	TGCGCCAGCAGTGAAGGGGGCGCGATGAACACTGAAGCTTTCTTT	CASSEGGAMNTEAFF
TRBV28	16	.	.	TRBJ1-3	TGTGCCAGCAGTTCCTACAGCTTGAGCTCTGGAAACACCATATATTTT	CASSSYSLSSGNTIYF
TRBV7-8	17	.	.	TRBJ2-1	TGTGCCAGCAGCTTAGCCGGGGCAGGTTTTACCTACAATGAGCAGTTCTTC	CASSLAGAGFTYNEQFF
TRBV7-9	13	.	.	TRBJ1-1	TGTGCCAGCAGCGCAAGCGGGAACACTGAAGCTTTCTTT	CASSASGNTEAFF
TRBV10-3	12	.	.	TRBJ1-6	TGTGCCATCAGTGAGTCGGACGGAACCCTCCACTTT	CAISESDGTLHF
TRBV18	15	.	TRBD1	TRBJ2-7	TGTGCCAGCTCACTCACGGGACAGGGAACTTACGAGCAGTACTTC	CASSLTGQGTYEQYF
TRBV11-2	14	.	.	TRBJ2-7	TGTGCCAGCAGCTCCTTGACTGGGCGCTACGAGCAGTACTTC	CASSSLTGRYEQYF
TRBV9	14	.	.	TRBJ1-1	TGTGCCAGCAGCTCTACAGGGAGGAACACTGAAGCTTTCTTT	CASSSTGRNTEAFF
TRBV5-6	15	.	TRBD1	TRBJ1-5	TGTGCCAGCAGCTTGGCGGGACAGGGCAATCAGCCCCAGCATTTT	CASSLAGQGNQPQHF
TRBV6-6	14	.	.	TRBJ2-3	TGTGCCAGCAGTTACTCGGGGGAAGTGAATACGCAGTATTTT	CASSYSGEVNTQYF
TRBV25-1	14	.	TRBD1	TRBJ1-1	TGTGCCAGCAGTGAGACAGGGGGCGTCACTGAAGCTTTCTTT	CASSETGGVTEAFF
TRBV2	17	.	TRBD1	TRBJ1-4	TGTGCCAGCAGTGAAAGGGGACAGGGGGCGCGGACTCAAAAACTGTTTTTT	CASSERGQGARTQKLFF
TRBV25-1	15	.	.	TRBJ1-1	TGTGCCAGCAGTGAATACCCGGGCCGGTTAGGGCGGGCTTTCTTT	CASSEYPGRLGRAFF
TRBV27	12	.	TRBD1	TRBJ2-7	TGTGCCAGCAGGACCTTAGGGACAGGGCTTCACTTC	CASRTLGTGLHF
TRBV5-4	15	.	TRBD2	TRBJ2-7	TGTGCCAGCAGCTTCGGTAGCGGGGTTACCTACGAGCAGTACTTC	CASSFGSGVTYEQYF
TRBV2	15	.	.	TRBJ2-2	TGTGCCAGCATCCCCAGGGGCCTAAACACCGGGGAGCTGTTTTTT	CASIPRGLNTGELFF
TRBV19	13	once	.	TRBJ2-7	TGTGCCAGTAGTAGACTCCTCGACGGCGAGCAGTACTTC	CASSRLLDGEQYF
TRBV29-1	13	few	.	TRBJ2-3	TGCAGCGTTGTACCAGCGGTCACAGATACGCAGTATTTT	CSVVPAVTDTQYF
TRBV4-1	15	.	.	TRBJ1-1	TGCGCCAGCAGCCAAGGAACAGGGTTGAACACTGAAGCTTTCTTT	CASSQGTGLNTEAFF
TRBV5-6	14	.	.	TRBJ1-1	TGTGCCAGCAGCTTCACGACGGGGAGTACTGAAGCTTTCTTT	CASSFTTGSTEAFF